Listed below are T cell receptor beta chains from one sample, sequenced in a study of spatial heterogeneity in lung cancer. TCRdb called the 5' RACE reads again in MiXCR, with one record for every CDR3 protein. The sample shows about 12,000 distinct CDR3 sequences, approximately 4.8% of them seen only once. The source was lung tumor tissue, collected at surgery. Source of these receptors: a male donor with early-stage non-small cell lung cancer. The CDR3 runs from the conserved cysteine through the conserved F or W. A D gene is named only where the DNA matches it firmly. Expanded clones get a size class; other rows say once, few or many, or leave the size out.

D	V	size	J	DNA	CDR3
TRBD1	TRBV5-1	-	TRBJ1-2	TGCGCCAGCAGCTTTGTCCCGGGACAGGGGGCGACTAACTATGGCTACACCTTC	CASSFVPGQGATNYGYTF
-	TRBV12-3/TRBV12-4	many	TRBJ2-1	TGTGCCAGCAGCTCTCCGGTGGGGGGCTCCTACAATGAGCAGTTCTTC	CASSSPVGGSYNEQFF
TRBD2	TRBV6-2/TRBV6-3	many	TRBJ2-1	TGTGCCAGCAGTTACTTTTTTAGCGGGGGGGCCTTTCCTGAGCAGTTCTTC	CASSYFFSGGAFPEQFF
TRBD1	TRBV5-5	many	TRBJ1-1	TGTGCCAGCAGCTTGCTCACAGGGGAAGGTAACACTGAAGCTTTCTTT	CASSLLTGEGNTEAFF
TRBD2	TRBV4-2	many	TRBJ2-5	TGTGCCAGCAGCCGGGGACTAGAGGAGACCCAGTACTTC	CASSRGLEETQYF
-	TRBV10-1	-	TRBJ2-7	TGCGCCAGCAGTGAGTCGAGGGGATACGAGCAGTACTTC	CASSESRGYEQYF
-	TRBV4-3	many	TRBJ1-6	TGCGCCAGCAGCCCCAGTACACGGTATAATTCACCCCTCCACTTT	CASSPSTRYNSPLHF
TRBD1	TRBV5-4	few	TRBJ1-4	TGTGCCAGCAGCGCTGGGACAGGGGTTGAAAAACTGTTTTTT	CASSAGTGVEKLFF
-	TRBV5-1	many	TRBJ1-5	TGCGCCAGCAGCCCCGGGACAACCAATCAGCCCCAGCATTTT	CASSPGTTNQPQHF
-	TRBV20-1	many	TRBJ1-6	TGCAGTGCTACCACTCCCCCGCCTGGTGGTTCACCCCTCCACTTT	CSATTPPPGGSPLHF
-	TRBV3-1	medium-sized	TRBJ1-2	TGTGCCAGCAGCCAAGACACCCCCCCGGCCAACTATGGCTACACCTTC	CASSQDTPPANYGYTF
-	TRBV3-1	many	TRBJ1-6	TGTGCCAGCAGCCAAGAAATTCACGGAAATTCACCCCTCCACTTT	CASSQEIHGNSPLHF
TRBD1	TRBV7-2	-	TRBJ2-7	TGTGCCAGCAGCTACCTAGCCGGGACAGGGTCCCACGAGCAGTACTTC	CASSYLAGTGSHEQYF
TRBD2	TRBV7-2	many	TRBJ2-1	TGTGCCAGCAGCTTAGGAGGTAGCGGGGCCCCGCGGGAGCAGTTCTTC	CASSLGGSGAPREQFF
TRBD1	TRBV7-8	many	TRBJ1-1	TGTGCCAGCAGCTTAGGGCCGGGACAGGGGCTGGAAGCTTTCTTT	CASSLGPGQGLEAFF
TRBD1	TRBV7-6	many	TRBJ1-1	TGTGCCAGCAGCCCAAGGAGGGGGCAGGGGAACACTGAAGCTTTCTTT	CASSPRRGQGNTEAFF
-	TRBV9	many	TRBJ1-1	TGTGCCAGCAGCCGGGAGCCCCAGGACTCTGAAGCTTTCTTT	CASSREPQDSEAFF
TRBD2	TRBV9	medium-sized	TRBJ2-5	TGTGCCAGCAGCCCCACGCTAGCGGGGGGAATATCTCAAGAGACCCAGTACTTC	CASSPTLAGGISQETQYF
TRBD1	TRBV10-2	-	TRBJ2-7	TGCGCCAGCAGGGGGACAGGGGTCTCCTACGAGCAGTACTTC	CASRGTGVSYEQYF
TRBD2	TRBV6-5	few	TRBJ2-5	TGTGCCAGCAGCCGCGGGACTAGCGGATGGGAGACCCAGTACTTC	CASSRGTSGWETQYF
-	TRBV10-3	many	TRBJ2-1	TGTGCCATCAGTGAGTGGGGGGAAGAGCAGTTCTTC	CAISEWGEEQFF
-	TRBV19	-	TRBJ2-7	TGTGCCGGACTGAGTATCGGCGGGGCCTACGAGCAGTACTTC	CAGLSIGGAYEQYF
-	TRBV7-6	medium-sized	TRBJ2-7	TGTGCCAGCAGCGAAACAGGAATTCCCCCCTACGAGCAGTACTTC	CASSETGIPPYEQYF
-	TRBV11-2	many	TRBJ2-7	TGTGCCAGCAGCTTAACGGCTACCTACGAGCAGTACTTC	CASSLTATYEQYF
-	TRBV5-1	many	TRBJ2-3	TGCGCCAGCATGGACCTCACAGATACGCAGTATTTT	CASMDLTDTQYF
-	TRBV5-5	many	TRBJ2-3	TGTGCCAGCAGCTCCGGACAGTTTCTCACAGATACGCAGTATTTT	CASSSGQFLTDTQYF
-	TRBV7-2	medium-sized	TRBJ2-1	TGTGCCAGCAGCTTTTGGATGTACAATGAGCAGTTCTTC	CASSFWMYNEQFF
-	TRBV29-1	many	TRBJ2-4	TGCAGCGTTGAGGTCGACGGGGGAGACATTCAGTACTTC	CSVEVDGGDIQYF
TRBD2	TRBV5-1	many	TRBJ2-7	TGCGCCAGCAGCTCGGGACTAGCGGGGATCGAGCAGTACTTC	CASSSGLAGIEQYF
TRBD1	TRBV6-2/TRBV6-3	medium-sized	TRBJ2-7	TGTGCCAGCAGACGACAGGGGTCCTACGAGCAGTACTTC	CASRRQGSYEQYF
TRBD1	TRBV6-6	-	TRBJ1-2	TGTGCCAGCAGTTTTCCGGGACAGGGATACTATGGCTACACCTTC	CASSFPGQGYYGYTF
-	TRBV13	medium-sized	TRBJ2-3	TGTGCCAGCAGCCTAGGCCGGATCCCAGATACGCAGTATTTT	CASSLGRIPDTQYF
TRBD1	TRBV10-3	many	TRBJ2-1	TGTGCCATCGGGCAATCGGGGACAGGTGGAGCCTACAATGAGCAGTTCTTC	CAIGQSGTGGAYNEQFF
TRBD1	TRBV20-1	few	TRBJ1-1	TGCAGTGCTAGAGAACTACAGGGGATGTACACTGAAGCTTTCTTT	CSARELQGMYTEAFF
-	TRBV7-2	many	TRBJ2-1	TGTGCCAGCAGCTTATATGGGGCCAATGAGCAGTTCTTC	CASSLYGANEQFF
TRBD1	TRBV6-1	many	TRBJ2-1	TGTGCCAGCAGTGAAGTCCGGACAGGGACCAATGAGCAGTTCTTC	CASSEVRTGTNEQFF
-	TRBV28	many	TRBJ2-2	TGTGCCAGCAGTTCAGGACTCTTTATCACCGGGGAGCTGTTTTTT	CASSSGLFITGELFF
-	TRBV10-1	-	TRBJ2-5	TGCGCCAGCAGTGCGGGGCCCTGGGGAGAGACCCAGTACTTC	CASSAGPWGETQYF
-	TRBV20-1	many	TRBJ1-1	TGCAGTGCTAGAGATGGGGCAGGGGATACTGAAGCTTTCTTT	CSARDGAGDTEAFF
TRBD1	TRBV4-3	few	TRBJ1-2	TGCGCCAGCAGCTACGACAGGGGGGACTATGGCTACACCTTC	CASSYDRGDYGYTF